Below are 21 T cell receptor beta chains sequenced from a single sample in a study of T cell clonality in common variable immunodeficiency. Study conclusions and caveats: In common variable immunodeficiency, TCR beta chains reportedly carried fewer deletions and N-nucleotide insertions.

No cognate antigen is known for these TCRs. Method: immunoSEQ multiplex PCR; TCRdb's copy keeps in-frame clones and lacks some. The sample offers around 24,000 clones and no singletons, the top ten holding approximately 3.9%. Sample: peripheral blood mononuclear cells. The receptor set was obtained from a human donor with common variable immunodeficiency.

This clone has more than one count but fewer than ten. The read is 3 residues too short to cover the CDR3 end, so that end is filled in from the germline J gene. The rearrangement joins TRBV19 to TRBJ2-7; no clear D. Germline CDR1 is LNHDA and CDR2 is SQIVND (reference sequence). V was shortened by 2 bases and J by 1 base, with 9 bases between the two germline ends. This CDR3 is built from 14 residues. The CDR3 reads CASSILLTSYEQYF. CDR3 DNA (partial): TGTGCCAGTAGTATATTACTCACTTCCTACGAG.

This clone was detected ten times or more. The CDR3 goes on 3 residues after the read ends, and that part is filled in from the germline J gene. The V call is TRBV13, the J call TRBJ2-1; the D is unclear. The CDR3 is 13 amino acids. CDR1 and CDR2 (germline): PRHDT, FYEKMQ (reference sequence). Trimming took 1 base from V and 5 from J, leaving 6 bases between them. CDR3 amino acids: CASSLDRNNEQFF. The covered CDR3 bases are TGTGCCAGCAGCTTAGACAGAAACAATGAG.

Of note for this clone: The read ends 3 residues before the CDR3 terminus; that terminus is restored from the germline J gene. The rearrangement links TRBV30 to TRBJ1-1; D unresolved. V lost 2 bases to trimming and J lost 1 base, with 14 bases between them. The germline CDR1 and CDR2 sequences are GTSNPN and SVGIG (reference sequence). CDR3 length equals 15 residues. The CDR3 protein is CAWSPRTTRNTEAFF. The sequenced part of the CDR3 DNA is TGTGCCTGGAGTCCACGAACTACTAGGAACACTGAA.

Many counts were recorded for this clone. The sequenced fragment ends 3 residues before the CDR3 boundary, so the rest is inferred from the germline J gene. The chain recombines TRBV20-1 with TRBJ2-2; TRBD1 might be the D (5 bases). The V end was cut by 5 bases, the J end by 4 bases, with 14 bases between. CDR3 length: 14 amino acids. The germline CDR1 and CDR2 sequences are DFQATT and SNEGSKA (reference sequence). CDR3: CSAPSTVPTGELFF. The covered CDR3 bases are TGCAGTGCTCCCTCGACAGTTCCCACCGGGGAG.

At least ten counts were recorded for this clone. The missing CDR3 end, 3 residues past where the read stops, is filled in from the germline J gene. V gene TRBV20-1 combines with J gene TRBJ1-5, with a weak D call TRBD1 (5 bases). V was shortened by 3 bases and J by 3 bases, with 9 bases between the two germline ends. Germline V gene data show CDR1 as DFQATT and CDR2 as SNEGSKA (reference sequence). CDR3 length: 13 residues. CDR3 DNA (partial): TGCAGTGCTAGGGACATTAACAATCAGCCC. Its protein product is CSARDINNQP. The full-length CDR3 reads as CSARDINNQPQHF.

This clone has just a few counts. Read coverage stops 3 residues before the CDR3 terminus; the germline J gene supplies the remainder. This chain joins TRBV19 and TRBJ2-3; TRBD2 aligns across 9 bases. Trimming removed 5 bases from V and 4 bases from J; junction bases left unmatched: 19. The CDR3 totals 19 residues. The germline gives CDR1 LNHDA, CDR2 SQIVND (reference sequence). CDR3 protein: CASSPAGRIAGAAADTQYF. The DNA read from the CDR3 is TGTGCCAGTAGTCCCGCCGGGAGAATAGCGGGAGCGGCGGCAGATACG.

This clone was picked up a small number of times. The missing CDR3 end, 3 residues past where the read stops, is filled in from the germline J gene. The rearrangement joins TRBV2 to TRBJ2-1; TRBD2 agrees at 12 bases. Germline assignment: CDR1 SNHLY and CDR2 FYNNEI. J lost 9 bases, V lost 6 bases, and 9 bases had no gene match. The CDR3 is 15 residues long. The CDR3 loop is CASRKTSGRSGEQFF. CDR3 DNA (partial): TGTGCCAGCAGGAAAACTAGCGGGAGGTCGGGTGAG.

About this clone itself: The CDR3 is cut off 3 residues early in the read; its end comes from the germline J gene. The V and J genes are TRBV7-3 and TRBJ2-5; 15 nucleotides align to TRBD2. Germline CDR1 is SGHTA and CDR2 is FQGTGA. This CDR3 spans 16 amino acids. V shed 3 bases and J 7 bases; nucleotides not matched to a gene: 6. The CDR3 DNA, read in part, is TGTGCCAGCAGCTTGGGACTAGCGGGAGGTGGGGGGACC. This sequence encodes CASSLGLAGGGGT. The complete CDR3 sequence is CASSLGLAGGGGTQYF.

With regard to this clone: The read finishes 3 residues shy of the CDR3 end, and the germline J gene is used to complete it. The gene calls are TRBV7-9 and TRBJ1-2, with TRBD1 as a possible D gene (5 bases). This CDR3 has 15 residues. The germline gives CDR1 SEHNR, CDR2 FQNEAQ (reference sequence). V lost 4 bases, J lost 0 bases, and 12 bases lay in between. CDR3 amino acids: CASSSVKGANYGYTF. CDR3 DNA, as far as it was read: TGTGCCAGCAGCTCAGTGAAAGGGGCTAACTATGGC.

This clone was observed a few times. The CDR3 end lies 3 residues beyond the end of the read and is filled in from the germline J gene. The chain carries TRBV23-1 and TRBJ2-1; D is perhaps TRBD2 (5 bases). TRBV23-1 is known as an ORF, though its function is uncertain. CDR3 length: 14 amino acids. V was shortened by 3 bases and J by 8 bases, with 14 bases between the two germline ends. CDR3 region: CASSHGGSTHEQFF. CDR3 bases read: TGCGCCAGCAGTCACGGCGGGTCAACCCATGAG.

Many counts were recorded for this clone. The read stops 3 residues short of the end of the CDR3; the missing end is completed from the germline J gene. The chain recombines TRBV2 with TRBJ1-2; 7 nucleotides align to TRBD1. The trim removed 1 base at V and 6 bases at J, leaving 8 bases unmatched. Germline values: CDR1 SNHLY, CDR2 FYNNEI. The CDR3 runs 15 residues. The CDR3 loop is CASSEDVGGGHGYTF. Partial CDR3 DNA: TGTGCCAGCAGTGAAGACGTTGGAGGGGGCCATGGC.

Comments on this clone: Read sequence stops 3 residues before the CDR3 end, and the germline J gene provides the missing end. The chain recombines TRBV7-9 with TRBJ1-6, with TRBD1 identical over 7 bases. There are 14 residues in the CDR3. V lost 5 bases, J lost 4 bases, and 2 bases stayed unmatched. Germline lookup yields CDR1 SEHNR and CDR2 FQNEAQ (reference sequence). The CDR3 spells CASSLTGYNSPLHF. CDR3 bases read: TGTGCCAGCAGCCTGACAGGGTATAATTCACCC.

This clone was seen at least ten times. The read halts 3 residues ahead of the CDR3 end, with the missing end drawn from the germline J gene. The J gene is TRBJ2-2, the V gene TRBV19; D is perhaps TRBD2 (5 bases). Germline V CDR1 and CDR2: LNHDA, SQIVND (reference sequence). V lost 4 bases to trimming and J lost 0 bases, with 15 bases between them. The CDR3 totals 17 residues. The sequenced CDR3 bases are TGTGCCAGTAGTACACCCCGCGGGCTTTCGAACACCGGGGAG. It translates to CASSTPRGLSNTGE. The CDR3 as a whole reads CASSTPRGLSNTGELFF.

In the case of this clone: The read ends 3 residues before the CDR3 terminus; that terminus is restored from the germline J gene. The chain recombines TRBV6-2 or TRBV6-3 with TRBJ1-6; 10 positions match TRBD1. The CDR3 totals 13 residues. Germline values: CDR1 MNHEY, CDR2 SVGEGT. The CDR3: CASSRQGAGPLHF. Incomplete CDR3 DNA: TGTGCCAGCAGTCGACAGGGGGCAGGGCCC.

Notes on this clone: The CDR3 is cut off 3 residues early in the read; its end comes from the germline J gene. The chain uses TRBV2 and TRBJ2-5, with 10 bases matching TRBD1. This CDR3 spans 14 amino acids. The trim removed 6 bases at V and 4 bases at J, leaving 5 bases unmatched. Germline CDR1 reads SNHLY; CDR2 reads FYNNEI. The CDR3 reads CASSAGQGGETQYF. The sequenced CDR3 bases are TGTGCCAGCAGCGCAGGACAGGGGGGAGAGACC.

As to this clone: The CDR3 is cut off 3 residues early in the read; its end comes from the germline J gene. The V call is TRBV5-1, the J call TRBJ2-7; 9 bases fit TRBD2. The CDR3 runs to 15 residues. V shed 5 bases and J 3 bases; nucleotides not matched to a gene: 9. Germline V CDR1 and CDR2: SGHRS, YFSETQ. The CDR3 spells CASRRAGGPGYEQYF. Partial CDR3 DNA: TGCGCCAGCAGGCGGGCGGGAGGGCCGGGCTACGAG.

This clone was picked up many times. CDR3 sequence reads: CASSPGTDTQYF. Incomplete CDR3 DNA: TGTGCCAGCTCACCCGGCACAGATACG. The rearrangement uses TRBV18 and TRBJ2-3; D gene uncertain. Read data end 3 residues before the CDR3 end; the end is taken from the germline J gene. V was shortened by 3 bases and J by 1 base, with 2 bases between the two germline ends. The CDR3 is 12 amino acids. Germline CDR1 reads KGHSH; CDR2 reads LQKENI.

In its sample, this clone was seen a few times. The read is 3 residues too short to cover the CDR3 end, so that end is filled in from the germline J gene. The chain joins TRBV19 to TRBJ2-1, with 8 bases that match TRBD2. This CDR3 has 16 amino acids. Germline assignment: CDR1 LNHDA and CDR2 SQIVND (reference sequence). Trimming took 1 base from V and 6 from J; bases not matched to a gene: 8. The CDR3: CASSIVASGRSNEQFF. The sequenced part of the CDR3 DNA is TGTGCCAGTAGTATAGTGGCTAGCGGGCGGAGCAATGAG.

Only a few counts were recorded for this clone. The CDR3 end is not reached by the read, which stops 3 residues before it; the germline J gene fills it in. The chain links TRBV20-1 to TRBJ1-2, with TRBD1 identical over 7 bases. CDR1 is DFQATT and CDR2 is SNEGSKA in the germline V gene (reference sequence). This CDR3 has 14 amino acids. The CDR3 is CSARDLFLDRGYTF. Partial CDR3 DNA: TGCAGTGCTAGAGATCTTTTCTTGGACAGGGGC.

In its sample, this clone was seen many times. The CDR3 end is not reached by the read, which stops 3 residues before it; the germline J gene fills it in. The V and J genes are TRBV19 and TRBJ1-2; TRBD1 agrees at 7 bases. Germline CDR1 and CDR2: LNHDA and SQIVND (reference sequence). This CDR3 comprises 14 residues. With V trimmed by 7 bases and J by 3 bases, 8 bases remained unmatched. CDR3 DNA (partial): TGTGCCAGTACAAACCCGGACAGGTACTATGGC. Protein sequence: CASTNPDRYYG. The full CDR3 reads CASTNPDRYYGYTF.

Ten or more counts support this clone. Read coverage stops 3 residues before the CDR3 terminus; the germline J gene supplies the remainder. This chain connects TRBV7-6 to TRBJ2-7; 8 bases agree with TRBD2. The CDR3 has 15 residues. Germline CDR1 SGHVS, CDR2 FNYEAQ. Losses at the gene ends were 5 bases for V and 0 bases for J; bases not matched to a gene: 6. The CDR3 loop is CASSETSGSSYEQYF. The CDR3 DNA, read in part, is TGTGCCAGCAGCGAAACTAGCGGTAGCTCCTACGAG.